The next 30 T cell receptor beta chains were all read from a single sample in a study of human T cells and chemical hapten exposure. MiXCR, run by TCRdb on the RACE reads, gives a single entry per CDR3 protein. The sample has 45,000 to 60,000 distinct CDR3 sequences, over 10% seen once. Time point: patch test 3, about 24 weeks after DPC sensitization. The treatment is: therapeutic diphenylcyclopropenone sensitization with weekly scalp DPC. The sequenced sample was whole blood, obtained in connection with sensitization to the hapten diphenylcyclopropenone (DPC). The source of these receptors is a man younger than 45 with alopecia areata. Some clones in this sample may be carry-over from other donors' samples.

At least ten counts were recorded for this clonotype. V usage is TRBV12-3 or TRBV12-4 and J usage is TRBJ2-7; D ambiguous. Trimming stripped 4 bases from V and 0 bases from J, with 4 bases between. The CDR3 consists of 12 residues. The CDR3 loop reads CASSYDSYEQYF. CDR3 DNA sequence: TGTGCCAGCAGTTACGACTCCTACGAGCAGTACTTC.

This clonotype has only a few counts. The V and J genes are TRBV7-8 and TRBJ2-3; the D is unclear. Trimming stripped 4 bases from V and 5 bases from J, with 19 bases between. CDR1 SGHVS and CDR2 FQNEAQ come from the germline V gene. The CDR3 is made up of 16 amino acids. The CDR3 loop reads CASSSRRPEKGDTQYF. The CDR3 region has the DNA TGTGCCAGCAGCTCCCGACGCCCGGAAAAGGGAGATACGCAGTATTTT.

The chain combines TRBV6-2 or TRBV6-3 with TRBJ2-1, with D unclear. V was clipped by 0 bases and J by 13 bases, with 13 bases between them. The V gene's germline CDR1 is MNHEY and CDR2 SVGEGT. The CDR3 consists of 13 residues. This chain's CDR3 is CASSYSAPPDQFF. In nucleotides, the CDR3 is TGTGCCAGCAGTTACTCGGCTCCTCCTGATCAGTTCTTC.

This clonotype turned up a few times. This chain joins TRBV15 and TRBJ2-5; D is unresolved. The CDR3 extends over 14 amino acids. V lost 0 bases and J 5 bases, leaving 10 bases between the germline ends. Germline V gene sequence: CDR1 LNHNV, CDR2 YYDKDF (reference sequence). The CDR3 reads CATSRDASVETQYF. CDR3 DNA sequence: TGTGCCACCAGCAGAGATGCGTCAGTGGAGACCCAGTACTTC.

This clonotype was recorded at least ten times. The chain is built from TRBV7-8 and TRBJ2-1; the D gene is possibly TRBD1 (6 bases). The CDR3 contains 14 residues. V was clipped by 5 bases and J by 4 bases, with 12 bases between them. Germline CDR1 and CDR2: SGHVS and FQNEAQ. The CDR3 region has the DNA TGTGCCAGCAGCAACTTAGGGGGATACAATGAGCAGTTCTTC. It yields the protein CASSNLGGYNEQFF.

This chain links TRBV15 with TRBJ1-2; D remains unclear. V dropped 5 bases and J dropped 3 bases, with 10 bases sitting between them. The CDR3 is 13 amino acids. CDR1 and CDR2 (germline): LNHNV, YYDKDF (reference sequence). CDR3 protein: CATSPRLDYGYTF. DNA of the CDR3: TGTGCCACCAGCCCTCGGCTAGACTATGGCTACACCTTC.

This clonotype was recorded at least ten times. The rearrangement links TRBV12-5 to TRBJ2-1; D remains unclear. The CDR3 is 15 amino acids. V lost 6 bases and J lost 0, with 12 bases in between. Germline-derived CDR1 and CDR2 are LGHNT and FRNRAP. The CDR3 region is CASGFSQSSYNEQFF. As DNA, the CDR3 is TGTGCTAGTGGATTTAGTCAAAGCTCCTACAATGAGCAGTTCTTC.

This clonotype appeared a few times. The chain joins TRBV5-1 to TRBJ2-3, with a tentative D call TRBD2 (6 bases). Per germline, CDR1 SGHRS and CDR2 YFSETQ. Trimming took 3 bases from V and 4 from J, leaving 12 bases between them. There are 14 residues in the CDR3. CDR3 coding DNA: TGCGCCAGCAGCTATTCGGGGGACTCAGATACGCAGTATTTT. Translated: CASSYSGDSDTQYF. Together with reference TRBV5-1 and TRBJ2-3, the CDR3 gives the full variable domain: KAGVTQTPRYLIKTRGQQVTLSCSPISGHRSVSWYQQTPGQGLQFLFEYFSETQRNKGNFPGRFSGRQFSNSRSEMNVSTLELGDSALYLCASSYSGDSDTQYFGPGTRLTVL.

Comments on this clonotype: A much larger clone lies one base from this, so it may be a read error. The rearrangement joins TRBV7-7 to TRBJ2-3; D is ambiguous. Germline loops: CDR1 SSHAT, CDR2 FNYEAQ (reference sequence). This CDR3 is built from 14 residues. This CDR3 is CARSLNTLRDTQYF. The CDR3, as DNA: TGTGCCCGCAGCTTAAACACCTTGCGGGATACGCAGTATTTT.

This clonotype was recorded a few times. The gene calls are TRBV12-3 or TRBV12-4 and TRBJ1-5; TRBD1 might be the D (5 bases). This CDR3 comprises 16 residues. V lost 0 bases and J 2 bases, leaving 11 bases between the germline ends. The chain's CDR3 is CASSLASRGGNQPQHF. For the CDR3, the DNA is TGTGCCAGCAGTTTAGCGTCGAGGGGCGGCAATCAGCCCCAGCATTTT.

This sequence joins TRBV28 and TRBJ2-2; D not certain. Trimming removed 5 bases at V and 6 bases at J, with 7 bases between. Germline V CDR1 and CDR2: MDHEN, SYDVKM. This CDR3 is built from 12 residues. As DNA, the CDR3 is TGTGCCAGCAGTCCGGTGGCCGGGGAGCTGTTTTTT. Translated: CASSPVAGELFF. Looking up the rest from reference TRBV28 and TRBJ2-2 gives the full variable domain: DVKVTQSSRYLVKRTGEKVFLECVQDMDHENMFWYRQDPGLGLRLIYFSYDVKMKEKGDIPEGYSVSREKKERFSLILESASTNQTSMYLCASSPVAGELFFGEGSRLTVL.

Ten or more counts support this clonotype. The chain carries TRBV18 and TRBJ1-2; D perhaps matches TRBD1 (5 bases). With 4 bases removed from V and 3 bases from J, the gap between germline ends came to 15 bases. This CDR3 is built from 15 residues. CDR1 KGHSH and CDR2 LQKENI come from the germline V gene. The CDR3 protein is CASSRQERGHYGYTF. CDR3 nucleotides: TGTGCCAGCTCACGACAAGAGAGGGGCCACTATGGCTACACCTTC.

This clonotype was observed a handful of times. This CDR3 reads CASSFWGDTEAFF. CDR3 coding DNA: TGTGCCAGCAGTTTTTGGGGGGACACTGAAGCTTTCTTT. The chain is built from TRBV12-3 or TRBV12-4 and TRBJ1-1, with a possible D match to TRBD1 (5 bases). Between the trimmed V and J ends, which lost 3 bases and 3 bases, there was a span of 8 bases. This CDR3 comprises 13 residues.

Many counts were recorded for this clonotype. The chain joins TRBV7-2 to TRBJ1-2; D ambiguous. The V gene's germline CDR1 is SGHTA and CDR2 FQGNSA. The length of the CDR3 is 13 residues. V was trimmed by 7 bases and J by 4 bases, leaving 13 bases between them. CDR3 region: CASTMSGAYGYTF. The CDR3 bases are TGTGCCAGCACCATGAGTGGCGCCTATGGCTACACCTTC. Supplemented by reference TRBV7-2 and TRBJ1-2, the full variable domain reads GAGVSQSPSNKVTEKGKDVELRCDPISGHTALYWYRQSLGQGLEFLIYFQGNSAPDKSGLPSDRFSAERTGGSVSTLTIQRTQQEDSAVYLCASTMSGAYGYTFGSGTRLTVV.

This clonotype has a count of ten or more. The gene calls are TRBV20-1 and TRBJ1-1; unclear D gene. Trimming stripped 1 base from V and 0 bases from J, with 6 bases between. CDR3 length equals 13 residues. Germline values: CDR1 DFQATT, CDR2 SNEGSKA (reference sequence). The chain's CDR3 is CSARGTVNTEAFF. The CDR3 DNA reads TGCAGTGCTAGAGGTACAGTGAACACTGAAGCTTTCTTT.

This clonotype was detected ten times or more. The chain uses TRBV27 and TRBJ2-7; TRBD1 or TRBD2 may be the D gene (5 bases each). This CDR3 spans 14 amino acids. Germline V lookup: CDR1 MNHEY, CDR2 SMNVEV (reference sequence). V shed 2 bases and J shed 9 bases, with 17 bases lying between them. CDR3 sequence (DNA): TGTGCCAGCAGTTTAGCCGGGGCAACTACGAGGCAGTACTTC. This codes for CASSLAGATTRQYF.

This clonotype was counted at least ten times. The chain links TRBV27 to TRBJ1-2; 7 nucleotides agree with TRBD1. Germline-derived CDR1 and CDR2 are MNHEY and SMNVEV (reference sequence). The V segment lost 5 bases and the J segment 0 bases; nucleotides outside the gene matches: 9. This CDR3 has 16 residues. CDR3 sequence: CASSPSGTVPNYGYTF. In DNA, the CDR3 is TGTGCCAGCAGTCCATCCGGGACAGTGCCTAACTATGGCTACACCTTC.

Here the CDR3 reads CSAREVSARRDTQYF. As DNA, the CDR3 is TGCAGTGCTAGAGAGGTCTCAGCAAGAAGGGATACGCAGTATTTT. The chain is built from TRBV20-1 and TRBJ2-3, with D unclear. Germline values: CDR1 DFQATT, CDR2 SNEGSKA (reference sequence). This CDR3 comprises 15 residues. Trimming removed 0 bases from V and 6 bases from J, with 16 bases in between.

This clonotype was found many times. The chain recombines TRBV5-1 with TRBJ2-7; TRBD1 matches 8 bases. Germline CDR1 reads SGHRS; CDR2 reads YFSETQ. Trimming took 3 bases from V and 6 from J; bases not matched to a gene: 8. CDR3 size: 14 residues. Here the CDR3 reads CASSSGQGTAEQYF. DNA for the CDR3: TGCGCCAGCAGCTCAGGACAGGGCACGGCCGAGCAGTACTTC.

The rearrangement joins TRBV20-1 to TRBJ2-7, with 11 bases identical to TRBD2. The CDR3 length is 14 residues. Looked up from germline, CDR1 is DFQATT and CDR2 is SNEGSKA (reference sequence). In DNA form, the CDR3 reads TGCAGCCCGTCCGGGACTAGCGGAACATACGAGCAGTACTTC. Its protein product is CSPSGTSGTYEQYF.

This clonotype was counted ten times or more. The genes are TRBV25-1 and TRBJ1-1; 7 nucleotides align to TRBD1. Germline assignment: CDR1 MGHDK and CDR2 SYGVNS. The CDR3 covers 13 residues. J lost 4 bases, V lost 6 bases, and 5 bases had no gene match. In nucleotides, the CDR3 is TGTGCCAGCAGAGGGTACAGGGGCACTGAAGCTTTCTTT. Translating gives CASRGYRGTEAFF.

J is TRBJ1-2 and V is TRBV28; weak D call: TRBD1 (5 bases). Germline CDR1 is MDHEN and CDR2 is SYDVKM. This CDR3 is 11 amino acids long. V dropped 5 bases and J dropped 10 bases, with 11 bases sitting between them. CDR3 sequence: CASSAGYHYTF. The CDR3 coding sequence is TGTGCCAGCAGTGCAGGGTACCACTACACCTTC.

This clonotype showed up many times. V is TRBV11-2 and J is TRBJ2-7; 9 bases are shared with TRBD2. The CDR3 runs 14 residues. Trimming at V came to 6 bases and at J to 7 bases, leaving 10 bases not matched to a gene. Germline loops: CDR1 SGHAT, CDR2 FQNNGV. CDR3 coding DNA: TGTGCCAGCAGTGCCGTGGCGGGGGGGCGAGAGCAGTACTTC. This translates into CASSAVAGGREQYF.

V gene TRBV9 combines with J gene TRBJ1-3; D not resolved. V lost 1 base and J lost 1, with 6 bases in between. This CDR3 is built from 14 residues. Germline V gene data show CDR1 as SGDLS and CDR2 as YYNGEE. The CDR3 spells CASSVTLSGNTIYF. The DNA of the CDR3 is TGTGCCAGCAGCGTAACCCTTTCTGGAAACACCATATATTTT.

This clonotype was picked up many times. V is TRBV7-2 and J is TRBJ2-7; D remains ambiguous. V gave up 6 bases and J gave up 4 bases, with 7 bases separating them. Germline V gives CDR1 SGHTA, CDR2 FQGNSA. The CDR3 is made up of 11 amino acids. The CDR3 is CASSKDYEQYF. The CDR3 coding sequence is TGTGCCAGCAGTAAAGATTACGAGCAGTACTTC.

Of note for this clonotype: The DNA is left out, because the CDR3 cannot be placed on it with certainty; the CDR3 is given as TCRdb lists it. The CDR3 protein is CASSVAAGNEVFF. The gene calls are TRBV9 and TRBJ1-1. From its first to its last residue, the CDR3 has 13 amino acids. Germline assignment: CDR1 SGDLS and CDR2 YYNGEE.

The J gene is TRBJ1-5, the V gene TRBV3-1; D not certain. Germline values: CDR1 LGHDT, CDR2 YNNKEL (reference sequence). The CDR3 totals 14 residues. V lost 5 bases to trimming and J lost 3 bases, with 11 bases between them. The CDR3 region has the DNA TGTGCCAGCAGCACCGACACCCTCAATCAGCCCCAGCATTTT. Protein: CASSTDTLNQPQHF.

The table lists this clonotype with many counts. The chain combines TRBV7-2 with TRBJ1-3; D possibly corresponds to TRBD1 (5 bases). The germline gives CDR1 SGHTA, CDR2 FQGNSA. CDR3 length: 17 residues. The V gene lost 5 bases and the J gene lost 0 bases, with 17 bases spanning the gap. The CDR3 DNA is TGTGCCAGCAGCCAGACCGGGACGGCGAACTCTGGAAACACCATATATTTT. Translation gives CASSQTGTANSGNTIYF.

In this sample, this clonotype turned up many times. The CDR3 DNA reads TGTGCCAGCGGAGCTCCGGACAGGAACAATCAGCCCCAGCATTTT. Its translation is CASGAPDRNNQPQHF. The chain uses TRBV2 and TRBJ1-5, with 7 bases matching TRBD1. The V gene end was trimmed by 8 bases and the J gene end by 3 bases; junction bases not matched to a gene: 10. CDR1 is SNHLY and CDR2 is FYNNEI in the germline V gene. The CDR3 has 15 residues.

This clonotype is medium-sized by share. The chain couples TRBV2 to TRBJ1-1; 8 bases map to TRBD1. Germline V lookup: CDR1 SNHLY, CDR2 FYNNEI. Losses at the gene ends were 6 bases for V and 1 base for J; bases not matched to a gene: 10. This CDR3 comprises 16 residues. CDR3 DNA sequence: TGTGCCAGCAGAAGATTCACCGGGACAGGGAACACTGAAGCTTTCTTT. This translates into CASRRFTGTGNTEAFF. Full variable domain (missing parts from reference TRBV2 and TRBJ1-1): EPEVTQTPSHQVTQMGQEVILRCVPISNHLYFYWYRQILGQKVEFLVSFYNNEISEKSEIFDDQFSVERPDGSNFTLKIRSTKLEDSAMYFCASRRFTGTGNTEAFFGQGTRLTVV.